A single sample gave rise to the 18 T cell receptor beta chains below, sequenced in a study of shared clonotypes between healthy human individuals (dated by TCRdb to 2018 to 2021). Library preparation used the immunoSEQ multiplex PCR assay. TCRdb took over this immuneACCESS table, retaining in-frame rearrangements with V and J assigned. Such tables are incomplete; in checked studies, under half of the missing clones stem from an unresolved V gene, and the remainder is unexplained. The sample includes hundreds of thousands of clones, with about 96% observed a single time. 0.32% of the sample rests with the top ten. Sequenced material: memory CD8+ T cells sorted from blood. The cell subset or site label for this specimen denotes: CD45RO+ cells pooled with CCR7-negative TemRA cells. The receptors here all came from a man younger than 40 in good health.

The rearrangement links TRBV5-1 to TRBJ2-7, with 13 bases identical to TRBD2. Losses at the gene ends were 1 base for V and 4 bases for J; bases not matched to a gene: 8. This CDR3 comprises 17 residues. The germline V gene encodes CDR1 SGHRS and CDR2 YFSETQ. CDR3 loop: CASSLFGGTSGKYEQYF. The CDR3, as DNA: TGCGCCAGCAGCTTGTTCGGAGGGACTAGCGGGAAATACGAGCAGTACTTC.

This clone has a single count. The rearrangement links TRBV27 to TRBJ2-1; 10 bases map to TRBD2. CDR3 length equals 15 residues. Germline V gives CDR1 MNHEY, CDR2 SMNVEV (reference sequence). Unmatched junction bases numbered 6, after V lost 6 bases and J lost 4 bases. CDR3 loop: CASRRASGRYNEQFF. The CDR3 nucleotides read TGTGCCAGCAGGAGAGCTAGCGGGAGATACAATGAGCAGTTCTTC.

This clone was seen a handful of times. The identical CDR3 is also encoded by other nucleotide sequences in the sample. The chain is built from TRBV20-1 and TRBJ2-5; D gene ambiguous. Germline values: CDR1 DFQATT, CDR2 SNEGSKA (reference sequence). The CDR3 totals 10 residues. The V gene lost 2 bases and the J gene lost 3 bases, with 1 base spanning the gap. The CDR3 reads CSARKETQYF. The CDR3 bases are TGCAGTGCTAGAAAAGAGACCCAGTACTTC.

The chain joins TRBV6-1 to TRBJ2-1; 8 nucleotides agree with TRBD1. Germline V lookup: CDR1 MNHNS, CDR2 SASEGT. V was clipped by 8 bases and J by 6 bases; unmatched bases: 12. The CDR3 runs 15 residues. CDR3 residues: CASLPDRAFVNEQFF. For the CDR3, the DNA is TGTGCCAGCCTACCGGACAGGGCTTTTGTCAATGAGCAGTTCTTC.

V usage is TRBV6-6 and J usage is TRBJ1-5; the D is unclear. Germline V gene data show CDR1 as MNHNY and CDR2 as SVGAGI (reference sequence). This CDR3 comprises 15 residues. V lost 4 bases and J lost 4, with 14 bases in between. Written as DNA, the CDR3 is TGTGCCAGCAGTTTCCTCATCGTCGGAAATCAGCCCCAGCATTTT. As protein: CASSFLIVGNQPQHF.

This chain uses TRBV19 with TRBJ1-2; D is possibly TRBD1 (5 bases). Trimming cost V 1 base and J 8 bases, with 11 bases left between them. CDR1 and CDR2 from the germline V gene are LNHDA and SQIVND (reference sequence). The CDR3 runs 13 residues. CDR3 protein: CASSIARGRGYTF. CDR3 DNA sequence: TGTGCCAGTAGTATAGCTAGGGGTCGCGGCTACACCTTC.

The rearrangement uses TRBV6-5 and TRBJ2-1, with D tentatively TRBD1 or TRBD2 (5 bases each). Germline V lookup: CDR1 MNHEY, CDR2 SVGAGI. V was trimmed by 6 bases and J by 6 bases, leaving 12 bases between them. The CDR3 is made up of 13 amino acids. CDR3 sequence (DNA): TGTGCCAGCAGGGAACTGGGGACCAATGAGCAGTTCTTC. Translation: CASRELGTNEQFF.

The chain uses TRBV6-6 and TRBJ1-2; a weak D match, TRBD1 (6 bases). CDR1 and CDR2 from the germline V gene are MNHNY and SVGAGI (reference sequence). V gave up 5 bases and J gave up 8 bases, with 24 bases separating them. The CDR3 is made up of 16 amino acids. CDR3 in DNA: TGTGCCAGCAGTCCGTCCGGGAGTAACAGGGCGGCGGGCTACACCTTC. This sequence encodes CASSPSGSNRAAGYTF.

The chain links TRBV2 to TRBJ1-5, with D possibly matching TRBD1 (5 bases). The V end lost 6 bases, the J end lost 3 bases, and 15 bases lay between the germline ends. This CDR3 has 15 residues. Germline V gene lookup returns CDR1 SNHLY and CDR2 FYNNEI. CDR3 residues: CASRKEGPYNQPQHF. The CDR3, as DNA: TGTGCCAGCAGGAAGGAGGGGCCTTACAATCAGCCCCAGCATTTT.

This clone has only one observation. The CDR3 DNA sequence: TGCGCCAGCAGCCTCAGATACACAGATACGCAGTATTTT. This encodes CASSLRYTDTQYF. V and J are TRBV5-1 and TRBJ2-3; D not certain. This CDR3 is 13 amino acids long. The germline V and J ends were trimmed by 4 bases and 2 bases, with 8 bases remaining between them. CDR1 SGHRS and CDR2 YFSETQ come from the germline V gene.

The chain joins TRBV5-4 to TRBJ1-6; D call uncertain. Trimming removed 3 bases from V and 6 bases from J, with 10 bases in between. CDR1 and CDR2 (germline): SGHNT, YYREEE (reference sequence). This CDR3 spans 14 amino acids. CDR3 sequence: CASSSGSPNSPLHF. CDR3 nucleotides: TGTGCCAGCAGCTCGGGCTCTCCTAATTCACCCCTCCACTTT.

V and J are TRBV19 and TRBJ2-7; no clear D gene. CDR3 length: 13 amino acids. Germline V gene sequence: CDR1 LNHDA, CDR2 SQIVND (reference sequence). Between the trimmed V and J ends, which lost 8 bases and 3 bases, there was a span of 14 bases. CDR3 region: CASAFSDLYEQYF. CDR3 DNA sequence: TGTGCCAGTGCTTTTTCGGATCTCTACGAGCAGTACTTC.

This clone was picked up a small number of times. V usage is TRBV7-9 and J usage is TRBJ2-1; no definite D call. V lost 8 bases, J lost 8 bases, and 10 bases lay in between. CDR1 and CDR2 from the germline V gene are SEHNR and FQNEAQ (reference sequence). The CDR3 consists of 11 residues. The CDR3 region has the DNA TGTGCCAGCCTCGGATTCGATGAGCAGTTCTTC. This gives the protein CASLGFDEQFF.

The V gene is TRBV5-6, the J gene TRBJ2-7; D not resolved. The germline CDR1 and CDR2 sequences are SGHDT and YYEEEE. V was shortened by 3 bases and J by 3 bases, with 13 bases between the two germline ends. The CDR3 runs to 14 residues. The CDR3 region has the DNA TGTGCCAGCAGCTCTGAGAGTGGTAACTACGAGCAGTACTTC. It is translated as CASSSESGNYEQYF.

This chain connects TRBV6-5 to TRBJ1-4; 7 bases line up with TRBD1. Germline V gene data show CDR1 as MNHEY and CDR2 as SVGAGI. V was clipped by 7 bases and J by 3 bases; unmatched bases: 5. The CDR3 totals 14 residues. The CDR3 protein is CASKVTGPNEKLFF. As DNA, the CDR3 is TGTGCCAGCAAGGTGACAGGGCCTAATGAAAAACTGTTTTTT.

This clone was seen more than once but under ten times. The genes are TRBV10-2 and TRBJ2-7, with unresolved D. Between the trimmed V and J ends, which lost 3 bases and 2 bases, there was a span of 2 bases. This CDR3 has 11 amino acids. The germline V gene has CDR1 WSHSY and CDR2 SAAADI. CDR3: CASSDTYEQYF. The CDR3 coding sequence is TGCGCCAGCAGTGACACCTACGAGCAGTACTTC.

To note about this clone: The same CDR3 is also encoded by other DNA sequences in this sample. The chain links TRBV11-3 to TRBJ2-3; either TRBD1 or TRBD2 may fit D (6 bases each). Per the germline V gene, CDR1 is SGHNT and CDR2 is YENEEA. V lost 5 bases to trimming and J lost 0 bases, with 9 bases between them. The CDR3 contains 14 residues. The CDR3 bases are TGTGCCAGCAGCCTAGGGGGGAGCACAGATACGCAGTATTTT. Protein sequence: CASSLGGSTDTQYF.

The chain has TRBV6-5 and TRBJ2-1, with D maybe TRBD2 (5 bases). Germline V gene data show CDR1 as MNHEY and CDR2 as SVGAGI. Trimming took off 2 bases at V and 5 bases at J, with 10 bases between the two ends. This CDR3 is 14 amino acids long. The CDR3 bases are TGTGCCAGCAGTTACCGGGGTCAGAACAATGAGCAGTTCTTC. Translation: CASSYRGQNNEQFF.